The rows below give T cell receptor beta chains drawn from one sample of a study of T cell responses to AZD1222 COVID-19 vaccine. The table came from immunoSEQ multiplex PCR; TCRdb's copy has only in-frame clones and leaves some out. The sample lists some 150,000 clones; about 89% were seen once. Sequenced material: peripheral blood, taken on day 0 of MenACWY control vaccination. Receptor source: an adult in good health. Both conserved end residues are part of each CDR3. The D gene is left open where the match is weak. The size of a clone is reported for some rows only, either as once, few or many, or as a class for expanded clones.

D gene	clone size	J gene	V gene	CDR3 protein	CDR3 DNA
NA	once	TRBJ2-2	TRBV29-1	CSVRQGLANTGELFF	TGCAGCGTTCGGCAGGGGCTAGCGAACACCGGGGAGCTGTTTTTT
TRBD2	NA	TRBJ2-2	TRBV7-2	CASSLYLAGNTGELFF	TGTGCCAGCAGCTTATATCTAGCGGGGAACACCGGGGAGCTGTTTTTT
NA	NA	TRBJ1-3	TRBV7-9	CASSYAGGSGNTIYF	TGTGCCAGCAGTTATGCCGGCGGCTCTGGAAACACCATATATTTT
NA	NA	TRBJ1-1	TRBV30	CAWSRGPIPLEAFF	TGTGCCTGGAGTCGAGGACCGATTCCGCTTGAAGCTTTCTTT
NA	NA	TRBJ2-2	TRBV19	CASSIDTGTGELFF	TGTGCCAGTAGTATAGATACGGGAACCGGGGAGCTGTTTTTT
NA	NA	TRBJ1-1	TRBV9	CASSVLMNTEAFF	TGTGCCAGCAGCGTTCTCATGAACACTGAAGCTTTCTTT
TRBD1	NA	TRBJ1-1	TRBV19	CASKDRGLMAFF	TGTGCCAGTAAGGACAGGGGGCTTATGGCTTTCTTT
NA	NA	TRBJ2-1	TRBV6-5	CASSYIGGNEQFF	TGTGCCAGCAGTTATATAGGGGGGAATGAGCAGTTCTTC
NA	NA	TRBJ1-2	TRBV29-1	CSVVDRYGYTF	TGCAGCGTTGTCGACAGGTATGGCTACACCTTC
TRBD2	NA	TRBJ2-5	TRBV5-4	CASSLGLAGLQETQYF	TGTGCCAGCAGCCTGGGACTAGCGGGTTTACAAGAGACCCAGTACTTC
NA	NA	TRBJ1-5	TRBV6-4	CASSREGGNQPQHF	TGTGCCAGCAGTAGAGAGGGCGGTAATCAGCCCCAGCATTTT
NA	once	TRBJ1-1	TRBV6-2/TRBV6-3	CASSKLLGNTEAFF	TGTGCCAGCAGCAAACTATTAGGGAACACTGAAGCTTTCTTT
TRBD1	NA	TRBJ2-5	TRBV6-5	CASSTQGVGETQYF	TGTGCCAGCAGTACACAGGGGGTGGGAGAGACCCAGTACTTC
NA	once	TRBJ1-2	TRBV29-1	CSVEQNYGYTF	TGCAGCGTTGAACAGAACTATGGCTACACCTTC
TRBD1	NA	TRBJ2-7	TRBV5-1	CASSPDRDATYEQYF	TGCGCCAGCAGCCCGGACAGGGACGCTACCTACGAGCAGTACTTC
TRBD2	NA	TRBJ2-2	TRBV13	CASSLDRSGSNTGELFF	TGTGCCAGCAGCTTAGACCGTAGCGGGTCGAACACCGGGGAGCTGTTTTTT
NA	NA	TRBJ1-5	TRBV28	CASSSGQYSNQPQHF	TGTGCCAGCAGTTCTGGACAGTATAGCAATCAGCCCCAGCATTTT
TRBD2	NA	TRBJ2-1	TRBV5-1	CASSLSGRAYNEQFF	TGCGCCAGCAGCTTATCGGGGAGGGCCTACAATGAGCAGTTCTTC
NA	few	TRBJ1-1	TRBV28	CASSAGGGWDTEAFF	TGTGCCAGCAGTGCCGGTGGAGGGTGGGACACTGAAGCTTTCTTT
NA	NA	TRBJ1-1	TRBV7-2	CASSLVTGTNTEAFF	TGTGCCAGCAGCTTAGTGACGGGTACGAACACTGAAGCTTTCTTT
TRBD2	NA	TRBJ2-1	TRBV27	CASSAGLANNEQFF	TGTGCCAGCAGCGCGGGACTAGCTAACAATGAGCAGTTCTTC
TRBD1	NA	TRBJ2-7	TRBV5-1	CASRGTGAISYEQYF	TGCGCCAGCAGGGGGACAGGGGCCATATCCTACGAGCAGTACTTC
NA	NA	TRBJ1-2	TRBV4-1	CASSQVIAQPNYGYTF	TGCGCCAGCAGCCAAGTGATCGCACAGCCTAACTATGGCTACACCTTC
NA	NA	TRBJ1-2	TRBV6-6	CASSYSSNYGYTF	TGTGCCAGCAGTTACTCCTCGAACTATGGCTACACCTTC
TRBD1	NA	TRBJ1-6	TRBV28	CASSLQGEVSPLHF	TGTGCCAGCAGTTTACAGGGGGAAGTTTCACCCCTCCACTTT
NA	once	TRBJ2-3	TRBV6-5	CASSTKRDRSLTQYF	TGTGCCAGCAGCACCAAACGGGACCGTTCTCTTACGCAGTATTTT
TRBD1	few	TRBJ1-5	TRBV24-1	CATGQGNQPQHF	TGTGCCACCGGACAGGGCAATCAGCCCCAGCATTTT
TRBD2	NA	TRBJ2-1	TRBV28	CASRRGGAYNEQFF	TGTGCCAGCAGGCGGGGGGGAGCCTACAATGAGCAGTTCTTC
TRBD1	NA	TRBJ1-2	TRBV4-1	CASSHRKRGRYYGYTF	TGCGCCAGCAGCCATCGCAAGAGGGGGCGCTACTATGGCTACACCTTC
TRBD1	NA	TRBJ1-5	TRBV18	CASSPAGQGVHQPQHF	TGTGCCAGCTCACCAGCGGGACAGGGGGTCCATCAGCCCCAGCATTTT
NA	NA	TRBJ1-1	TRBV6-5	CASSIRGNTEAFF	TGTGCCAGCAGCATTAGGGGGAACACTGAAGCTTTCTTT
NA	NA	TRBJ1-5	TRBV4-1	CASSQSTGRAGQPQHF	TGCGCCAGCAGCCAGTCTACAGGAAGGGCAGGTCAGCCCCAGCATTTT
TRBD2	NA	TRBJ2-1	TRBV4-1	CASSQDLSSGVYNEQFF	TGCGCCAGCAGCCAAGATCTTTCTAGCGGAGTATACAATGAGCAGTTCTTC
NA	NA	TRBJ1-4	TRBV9	CASSVGVFRGGTNEKLFF	TGTGCCAGCAGCGTAGGGGTTTTTCGGGGCGGAACTAATGAAAAACTGTTTTTT
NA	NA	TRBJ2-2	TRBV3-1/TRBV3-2	CASSQVDTGELFF	TGTGCCAGCAGCCAGGTTGACACCGGGGAGCTGTTTTTT
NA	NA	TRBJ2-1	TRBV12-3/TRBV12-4	CASSPQGYEQFF	TGTGCCAGCAGTCCACAGGGTTATGAGCAGTTCTTC
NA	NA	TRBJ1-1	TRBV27	CASRRLSNTEAFF	TGTGCCAGCAGGAGATTATCCAACACTGAAGCTTTCTTT
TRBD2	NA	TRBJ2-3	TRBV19	CASSILNPGLAESTDTQYF	TGTGCCAGTAGTATCCTCAACCCTGGACTAGCGGAAAGCACAGATACGCAGTATTTT
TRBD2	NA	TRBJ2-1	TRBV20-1	CSASPSGRAARQFF	TGCAGTGCTAGTCCGAGCGGGAGGGCCGCTCGGCAGTTCTTC
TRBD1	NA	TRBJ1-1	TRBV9	CASSAQGQRNTEAFF	TGTGCCAGCAGCGCACAGGGACAGAGGAACACTGAAGCTTTCTTT